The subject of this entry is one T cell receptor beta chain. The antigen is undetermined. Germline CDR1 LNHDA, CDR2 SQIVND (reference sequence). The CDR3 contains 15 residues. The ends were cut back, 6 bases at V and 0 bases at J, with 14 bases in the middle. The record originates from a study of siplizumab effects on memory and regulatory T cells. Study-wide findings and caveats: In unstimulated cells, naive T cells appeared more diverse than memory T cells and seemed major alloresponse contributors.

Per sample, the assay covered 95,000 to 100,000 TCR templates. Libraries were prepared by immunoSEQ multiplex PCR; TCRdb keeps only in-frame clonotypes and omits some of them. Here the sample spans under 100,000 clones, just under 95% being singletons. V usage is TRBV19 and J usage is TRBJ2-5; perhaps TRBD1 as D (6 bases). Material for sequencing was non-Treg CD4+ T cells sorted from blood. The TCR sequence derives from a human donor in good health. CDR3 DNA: TGTGCCAGTAGCAACCCAACAGGGTACCAAGAGACCCAGTACTTC. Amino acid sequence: CASSNPTGYQETQYF. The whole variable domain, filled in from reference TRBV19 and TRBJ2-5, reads DGGITQSPKYLFRKEGQNVTLSCEQNLNHDAMYWYRQDPGQGLRLIYYSQIVNDFQKGDIAEGYSVSREKKESFPLTVTSAQKNPTAFYLCASSNPTGYQETQYFGPGTRLLVL.